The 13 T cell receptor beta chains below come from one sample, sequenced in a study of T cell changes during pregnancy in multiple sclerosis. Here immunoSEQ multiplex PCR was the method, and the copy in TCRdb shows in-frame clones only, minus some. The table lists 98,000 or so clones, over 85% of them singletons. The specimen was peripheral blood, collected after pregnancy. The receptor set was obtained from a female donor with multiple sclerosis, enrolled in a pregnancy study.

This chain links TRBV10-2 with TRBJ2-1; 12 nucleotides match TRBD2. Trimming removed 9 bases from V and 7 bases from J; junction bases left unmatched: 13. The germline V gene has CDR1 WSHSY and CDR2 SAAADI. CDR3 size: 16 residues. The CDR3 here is CASDGLAGGPSNEQFF. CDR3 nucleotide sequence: TGCGCCAGTGATGGCCTAGCGGGAGGGCCCTCAAATGAGCAGTTCTTC.

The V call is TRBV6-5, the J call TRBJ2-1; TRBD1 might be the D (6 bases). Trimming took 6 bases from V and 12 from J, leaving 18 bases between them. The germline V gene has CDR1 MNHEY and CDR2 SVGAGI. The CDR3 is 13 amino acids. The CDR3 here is CASSPRAKGGQFF. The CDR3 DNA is TGTGCCAGCAGCCCCAGGGCCAAAGGGGGGCAGTTCTTC.

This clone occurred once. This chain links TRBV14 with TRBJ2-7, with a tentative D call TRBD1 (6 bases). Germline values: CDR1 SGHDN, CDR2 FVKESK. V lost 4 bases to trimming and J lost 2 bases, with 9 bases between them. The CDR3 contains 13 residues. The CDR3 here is CASSPDRAYEQYF. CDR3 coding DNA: TGTGCCAGCAGCCCGGACAGAGCCTACGAGCAGTACTTC. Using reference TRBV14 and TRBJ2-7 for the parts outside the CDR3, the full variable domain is EAGVTQFPSHSVIEKGQTVTLRCDPISGHDNLYWYRRVMGKEIKFLLHFVKESKQDESGMPNNRFLAERTGGTYSTLKVQPAELEDSGVYFCASSPDRAYEQYFGPGTRLTVT.

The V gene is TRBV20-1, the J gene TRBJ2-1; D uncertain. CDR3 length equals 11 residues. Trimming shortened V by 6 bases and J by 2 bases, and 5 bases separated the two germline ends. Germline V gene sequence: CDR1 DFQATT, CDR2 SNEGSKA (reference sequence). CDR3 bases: TGCAGTGCGCGGACCTACAATGAGCAGTTCTTC. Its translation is CSARTYNEQFF.

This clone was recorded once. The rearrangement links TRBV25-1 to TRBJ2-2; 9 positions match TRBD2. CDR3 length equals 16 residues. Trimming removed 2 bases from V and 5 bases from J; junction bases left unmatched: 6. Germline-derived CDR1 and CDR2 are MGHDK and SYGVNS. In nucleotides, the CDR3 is TGTGCCAGCAGTGAAACGGGCGGGAGGGTTACCGGGGAGCTGTTTTTT. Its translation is CASSETGGRVTGELFF.

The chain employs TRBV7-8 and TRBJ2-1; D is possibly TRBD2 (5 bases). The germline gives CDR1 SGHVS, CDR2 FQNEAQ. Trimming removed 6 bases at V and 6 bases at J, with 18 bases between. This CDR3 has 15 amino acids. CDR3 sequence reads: CASRRALRASNEQFF. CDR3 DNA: TGTGCCAGCAGGAGGGCCCTAAGGGCTTCCAATGAGCAGTTCTTC.

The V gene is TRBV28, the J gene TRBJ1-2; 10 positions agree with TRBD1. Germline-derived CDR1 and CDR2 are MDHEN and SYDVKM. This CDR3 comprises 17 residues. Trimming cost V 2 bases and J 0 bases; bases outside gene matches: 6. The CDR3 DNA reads TGTGCCAGCAGTTTACCAACGACAGGGGGCGCTAACTATGGCTACACCTTC. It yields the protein CASSLPTTGGANYGYTF.

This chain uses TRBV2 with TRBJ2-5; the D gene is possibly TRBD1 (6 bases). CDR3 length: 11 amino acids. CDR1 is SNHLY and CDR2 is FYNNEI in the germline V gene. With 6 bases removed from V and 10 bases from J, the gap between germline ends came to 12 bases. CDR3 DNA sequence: TGTGCCAGCAGAGCGCCCAGGGGCCAGTACTTC. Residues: CASRAPRGQYF.

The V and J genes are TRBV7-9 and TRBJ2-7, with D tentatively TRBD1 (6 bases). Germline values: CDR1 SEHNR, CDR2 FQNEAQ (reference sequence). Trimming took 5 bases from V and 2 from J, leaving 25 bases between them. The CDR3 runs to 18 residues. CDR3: CASSRLPRGRGTPYEQYF. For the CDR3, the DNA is TGTGCCAGCAGCCGATTACCGCGAGGCAGGGGAACACCCTACGAGCAGTACTTC.

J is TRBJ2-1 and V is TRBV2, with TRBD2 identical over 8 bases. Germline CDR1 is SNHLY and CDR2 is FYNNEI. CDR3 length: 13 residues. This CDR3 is CAKRGSGAREQFF. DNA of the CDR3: TGTGCGAAAAGGGGTAGCGGGGCAAGAGAGCAGTTCTTC.

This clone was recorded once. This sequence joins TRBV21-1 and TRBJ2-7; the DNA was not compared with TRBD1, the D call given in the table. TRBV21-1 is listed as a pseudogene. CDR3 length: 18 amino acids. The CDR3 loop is CASSKGVDRGGLTYEQYF. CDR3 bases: TGTGCCAGCAGCAAAGGTGTCGACAGGGGTGGGCTAACCTACGAGCAGTACTTC.

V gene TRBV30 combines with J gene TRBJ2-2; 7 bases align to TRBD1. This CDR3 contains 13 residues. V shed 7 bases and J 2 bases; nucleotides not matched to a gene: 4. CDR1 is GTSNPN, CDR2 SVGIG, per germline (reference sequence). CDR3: CASNRGNTGELFF. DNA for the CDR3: TGTGCCTCAAACAGGGGTAACACCGGGGAGCTGTTTTTT.

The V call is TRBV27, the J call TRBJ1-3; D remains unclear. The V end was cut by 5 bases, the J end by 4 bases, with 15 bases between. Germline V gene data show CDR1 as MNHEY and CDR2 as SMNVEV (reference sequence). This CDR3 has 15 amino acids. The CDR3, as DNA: TGTGCCAGCAGTCCGTATTTGGGCGACGGAAACACCATATATTTT. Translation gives CASSPYLGDGNTIYF.